This T cell receptor beta chain comes out of a study of shared clonotypes between healthy human individuals. Broader study findings: Generally, naive subsets came out with larger estimated richness than memory subsets.

Turning to this clone: The antigen is undetermined.

The CDR3 is 15 residues long. V was clipped by 5 bases and J by 4 bases, with 14 bases between them. Germline V lookup: CDR1 SGHVS, CDR2 FQNEAQ. The assay was immunoSEQ multiplex PCR, and TCRdb's table has in-frame clones only and misses some. The table lists some 1,100,000 clones, about 84% of them singletons. The sequence derives from a man between 18 and 29 years old in good health. Some clones in this sample may be carry-over from other donors' samples. Sequenced sample: memory CD4+ T cells from PBMCs. The subset was: CD45RA-negative fraction. The chain combines TRBV7-8 with TRBJ2-2, with D possibly matching TRBD1 (5 bases). This CDR3 reads CASSGYRMGTGELFF. CDR3 coding DNA: TGTGCCAGCAGCGGGTACAGGATGGGCACCGGGGAGCTGTTTTTT.